This T cell receptor beta chain is drawn from a study of T cell repertoires in cytomegalovirus infection. Study-wide context: Matching HLA type and CMV infection were both indicated by public TCR beta signatures. Findings and caveats of the study: In two of eight donors, the top clonotype was HLA-C-restricted CMV-specific. Frequencies of public TCR beta families were cumulated, and this identified carriers of CMV plus the relevant HLA.

Remarks on this clonotype: The antigen is not known. The germline gene is not matched at one end of the junction; a read error may be the cause.

TCRdb redid the calling of the reads with MiXCR, one entry per CDR3 protein. The table lists about 310,000 distinct CDR3 sequences, roughly a tenth of them singletons. The clonotype originates from a human donor in good health (CMV status not recorded). Some clones in this sample may be carry-over from other donors' samples. The sample taken for sequencing was PBMCs.

Here the CDR3 reads CSVEARTGYLF. As DNA, the CDR3 is TGCAGCGTTGAGGCCCGGACAGGGTATCTTTTC. The chain carries TRBV29-1 and TRBJ2-1, with 8 bases matching TRBD1. The V gene's germline CDR1 is SQVTM and CDR2 ANQGSEA. This CDR3 spans 11 amino acids.